This note documents a single TCR beta chain sequence. The antigen is undetermined. Germline-derived CDR1 and CDR2 are SGHNT and YYREEE (reference sequence). The CDR3 is 15 amino acids. The junction had 3 bases not matched to a gene; V was cut back by 2 bases and J by 4 bases. This entry belongs to a study of cytomegalovirus exposure and HLA in healthy donors. PCR employed 60 Vbeta and 13 Jbeta primers. Here immunoSEQ multiplex PCR was the method, and the copy in TCRdb shows in-frame clones only, minus some. The sample shows approximately 150,000 clones, over 65% of them seen only once. The donors (healthy individuals) were bone marrow donors. Study-wide findings and caveats: Donors were assumed by presence/absence analyses to have roughly uniform sequencing depth.

This sequence originates from a woman aged 40 to 55 in good health and CMV-seropositive. J is TRBJ2-2 and V is TRBV5-4; 9 nucleotides agree with TRBD2. The sequenced sample consisted of PBMCs. For the CDR3, the DNA is TGTGCCAGCAGCTTTAGCGGGGGCGGCACCGGGGAGCTGTTTTTT. Translation: CASSFSGGGTGELFF.